The clone carrying this TCR beta chain was seen a few times. The antigen is unknown. Germline V gene data show CDR1 as SGHTA and CDR2 as FQGTGA. The CDR3 extends over 16 amino acids. Trimming cost V 7 bases and J 1 base; bases outside gene matches: 11. These data come from a study of post-analysis software for immune sequencing data. Study outcomes and limitations: Compared against controls, patients with multiple sclerosis displayed significantly lower normalized Chao1 diversity. F measure showed strong co-clustering of same-batch samples. The study found TRBV5-6, TRBV5-1 and TRBV20-1 among five or six TRBV segments more frequent in patients than controls.

Prepared TCR beta cDNA libraries contained unique molecular identifiers. With about 0.85 to 10 million T cells as the source, a few hundred thousand cDNA molecules resulted. TCRdb ran MiXCR on the PCR reads and lists one entry per CDR3 protein. Here the sample spans approximately 770,000 distinct CDR3 sequences, about 45% being singletons. The TCR sequence derives from a girl between 10 and 17 years old with multiple sclerosis. The specimen was blood. This chain connects TRBV7-3 to TRBJ2-7, with TRBD1 identical over 9 bases. CDR3 bases: TGTGCCAGCATCGCCCCCCGGGACAGGGATTCCTACGAGCAGTACTTC. As protein: CASIAPRDRDSYEQYF.